The 31 T cell receptor beta chains below come from one sample, sequenced in a study of blood T cell repertoires in COVID-19 (TCRdb year 2020). Libraries were built with the immunoSEQ multiplex PCR assay. Sourced from immuneACCESS, this table was stored by TCRdb with only in-frame sequences that have V and J called. A share of the clones is absent; for the studies checked, an unresolved V gene accounts for under half, and the remainder has no known explanation. The sample includes under 350,000 clones, with approximately 90% observed a single time. The ten most abundant clones make up 4.6% of the sample. Material for sequencing was peripheral blood. The receptors here all came from a man aged 35 to 55 with acute or convalescent COVID-19.

V gene TRBV5-6 combines with J gene TRBJ1-1; D is ambiguous. Germline V gives CDR1 SGHDT, CDR2 YYEEEE. The CDR3 is 11 residues long. The V gene lost 3 bases and the J gene lost 4 bases, with 4 bases spanning the gap. CDR3 residues: CASSSFTEAFF. CDR3 DNA sequence: TGTGCCAGCAGCTCCTTCACTGAAGCTTTCTTT.

The J gene is TRBJ2-3, the V gene TRBV9; TRBD1 agrees at 11 bases. V shed 4 bases, J shed 4 bases, and the junction held 2 bases outside the gene matches. There are 14 residues in the CDR3. Germline-derived CDR1 and CDR2 are SGDLS and YYNGEE. CDR3: CASSPGQGADTQYF. CDR3 sequence (DNA): TGTGCCAGCAGCCCGGGACAGGGGGCAGATACGCAGTATTTT.

The V and J genes are TRBV28 and TRBJ1-1; a possible D gene is TRBD1 (6 bases). The CDR3 loop spans 12 amino acids. Germline loops: CDR1 MDHEN, CDR2 SYDVKM. V dropped 8 bases and J dropped 6 bases, with 13 bases sitting between them. The CDR3 spells CASGDINAEAFF. DNA of the CDR3: TGTGCCAGCGGGGACATAAACGCTGAAGCTTTCTTT.

CDR3 in DNA: TGTGCCAGCAGCCCCCAGGGCGGGGCCGGGAATCAGCCCCAGCATTTT. It encodes CASSPQGGAGNQPQHF. V and J are TRBV7-2 and TRBJ1-5; weak D call: TRBD1 (5 bases). The CDR3 contains 16 residues. Germline CDR1 SGHTA, CDR2 FQGNSA. The V gene lost 5 bases and the J gene lost 4 bases, with 18 bases spanning the gap.

This CDR3 is CASSQDWPMNTEAFF. CDR3 DNA sequence: TGTGCCAGCAGCCAAGACTGGCCGATGAACACTGAAGCTTTCTTT. The chain combines TRBV14 with TRBJ1-1; no definite D call. The CDR3 totals 15 residues. Germline CDR1 and CDR2: SGHDN and FVKESK. Trimming stripped 0 bases from V and 0 bases from J, with 8 bases between.

The chain employs TRBV11-2 and TRBJ2-3; 7 bases align to TRBD1. With V trimmed by 3 bases and J by 5 bases, 5 bases remained unmatched. Germline V gives CDR1 SGHAT, CDR2 FQNNGV. The CDR3 is made up of 14 amino acids. Here the CDR3 DNA reads TGTGCCAGCAGCTTTCCCACAGGGGAAGATACGCAGTATTTT. Translated, it gives CASSFPTGEDTQYF.

The V and J genes are TRBV5-6 and TRBJ2-3; 8 positions agree with TRBD2. Unmatched junction bases numbered 4, after V lost 10 bases and J lost 0 bases. Germline V lookup: CDR1 SGHDT, CDR2 YYEEEE. CDR3 length: 13 amino acids. CDR3 bases: TGTGCCTCCGAGCGGGGGAGCACAGATACGCAGTATTTT. This sequence encodes CASERGSTDTQYF. The variable domain in full, with the rest retrieved from reference TRBV5-6 and TRBJ2-3, is DAGVTQSPTHLIKTRGQQVTLRCSPKSGHDTVSWYQQALGQGPQFIFQYYEEEERQRGNFPDRFSGHQFPNYSSELNVNALLLGDSALYLCASERGSTDTQYFGPGTRLTVL.

The chain couples TRBV2 to TRBJ1-1; D gene uncertain. V dropped 4 bases and J dropped 0 bases, with 9 bases sitting between them. Germline-derived CDR1 and CDR2 are SNHLY and FYNNEI. This CDR3 contains 14 residues. The CDR3 bases are TGTGCCAGCAGTGTGAGCGGGCTGAACACTGAAGCTTTCTTT. Protein: CASSVSGLNTEAFF.

V and J are TRBV7-6 and TRBJ2-7; unclear D gene. This CDR3 is built from 18 residues. Germline loops: CDR1 SGHVS, CDR2 FNYEAQ. The V gene lost 0 bases and the J gene lost 2 bases, with 20 bases spanning the gap. As DNA, the CDR3 is TGTGCCAGCAGCTTAGCGCCCCTTGGCAGGTCTGGCACCTACGAGCAGTACTTC. Amino acids: CASSLAPLGRSGTYEQYF.

In nucleotides, the CDR3 is TGTGCCACCAGCAGAGATGGGCCGTCCGCTGAAGCTTTCTTT. It translates to CATSRDGPSAEAFF. The chain combines TRBV15 with TRBJ1-1; D gene uncertain. Trimming took off 0 bases at V and 6 bases at J, with 11 bases between the two ends. Germline loops: CDR1 LNHNV, CDR2 YYDKDF (reference sequence). The CDR3 runs to 14 residues.

This clone was seen only once. The chain uses TRBV2 and TRBJ2-2; a weak D match, TRBD1 (6 bases). The CDR3 runs 16 residues. Between the trimmed V and J ends, which lost 4 bases and 1 base, there was a span of 13 bases. CDR1 and CDR2 from the germline V gene are SNHLY and FYNNEI. In DNA, the CDR3 is TGTGCCAGCAGTGTTTCTGGGGGCAGGAACACCGGGGAGCTGTTTTTT. It is translated as CASSVSGGRNTGELFF.

J is TRBJ2-3 and V is TRBV2; 7 bases agree with TRBD1. CDR1 SNHLY and CDR2 FYNNEI come from the germline V gene. The CDR3 consists of 16 residues. V shed 7 bases, J shed 2 bases, and the junction held 12 bases outside the gene matches. CDR3 nucleotides: TGTGCCAGCACTAGAACAGGGGACCCATACACAGATACGCAGTATTTT. It yields the protein CASTRTGDPYTDTQYF.

To note about this clone: A read error may produce the germline difference seen at one junction end. The rearrangement uses TRBV5-8 and TRBJ2-7, with 9 bases that match TRBD2. There are 15 residues in the CDR3. Germline-derived CDR1 and CDR2 are SGHTS and YDEGEE. The CDR3 protein is CASTLMVAGVGEQYF. The DNA of the CDR3 is TGTGCCAGCACCTTGATGGTAGCGGGGGTGGGGGAGCAGTACTTC.

The chain joins TRBV6-5 to TRBJ1-1; no reliable D call. The CDR3 covers 16 residues. Germline assignment: CDR1 MNHEY and CDR2 SVGAGI. The V end lost 0 bases, the J end lost 0 bases, and 11 bases lay between the germline ends. CDR3 loop: CASSYSLHGLNTEAFF. In DNA form, the CDR3 reads TGTGCCAGCAGTTACTCACTGCACGGGTTGAACACTGAAGCTTTCTTT.

The chain has TRBV29-1 and TRBJ1-3, with a possible D match to TRBD1 (6 bases). Germline CDR1 and CDR2: SQVTM and ANQGSEA. V was cut by 3 bases and J by 4 bases, with 10 bases left in between. The CDR3 runs to 13 residues. Written as DNA, the CDR3 is TGCAGCGTTGAGAGACAGGACGGAAACACCATATATTTT. The encoded protein is CSVERQDGNTIYF.

The chain couples TRBV4-2 to TRBJ2-4; D uncertain. Trimming took 1 base from V and 1 from J, leaving 8 bases between them. This CDR3 is 15 amino acids long. Germline CDR1 reads LGHNA; CDR2 reads YNFKEQ. The CDR3 loop is CASSQGQEAKNIQYF. The DNA for the CDR3 is TGTGCCAGCAGCCAAGGACAAGAGGCCAAAAACATTCAGTACTTC.

In DNA form, the CDR3 reads TGTGCCAGTAGTATACTATGGACAGGGAATCAGCCCCAGCATTTT. Translation: CASSILWTGNQPQHF. The chain combines TRBV19 with TRBJ1-5, with TRBD1 matching 8 bases. The V gene end was trimmed by 2 bases and the J gene end by 4 bases; junction bases not matched to a gene: 4. The CDR3 is 15 amino acids. Germline-derived CDR1 and CDR2 are LNHDA and SQIVND (reference sequence). Filled out from reference TRBV19 and TRBJ1-5, the complete variable domain reads DGGITQSPKYLFRKEGQNVTLSCEQNLNHDAMYWYRQDPGQGLRLIYYSQIVNDFQKGDIAEGYSVSREKKESFPLTVTSAQKNPTAFYLCASSILWTGNQPQHFGDGTRLSIL.

V is TRBV4-2 and J is TRBJ2-2; D gene ambiguous. The germline V gene encodes CDR1 LGHNA and CDR2 YNFKEQ. The CDR3 consists of 12 residues. V was clipped by 0 bases and J by 8 bases, with 4 bases between them. CDR3 bases: TGTGCCAGCAGCCAAGAAGCGGGGGAGCTGTTTTTT. The encoded protein is CASSQEAGELFF.

This chain connects TRBV6-2 or TRBV6-3 to TRBJ1-4, with TRBD1 as a possible D gene (6 bases). V shed 5 bases and J shed 5 bases, with 12 bases lying between them. The CDR3 extends over 14 amino acids. Germline V gene sequence: CDR1 MNHEY, CDR2 SVGEGT. The CDR3 bases are TGTGCCAGCAGTCGGGACATGGGGAATGAAAAACTGTTTTTT. This codes for CASSRDMGNEKLFF.

The V gene is TRBV5-4, the J gene TRBJ2-1, with D possibly being TRBD1 (6 bases). Germline assignment: CDR1 SGHNT and CDR2 YYREEE (reference sequence). This CDR3 contains 14 residues. With 5 bases removed from V and 8 bases from J, the gap between germline ends came to 17 bases. Here the CDR3 reads CASSGVGDTDEQFF. The DNA of the CDR3 is TGTGCCAGCAGTGGGGTGGGGGACACGGATGAGCAGTTCTTC.

The rearrangement joins TRBV29-1 to TRBJ1-2, with D possibly matching TRBD1 (6 bases). The germline V gene has CDR1 SQVTM and CDR2 ANQGSEA. V gave up 3 bases and J gave up 4 bases, with 9 bases separating them. The CDR3 runs to 12 residues. CDR3 in DNA: TGCAGCGTTGATGAAGGGGGCTATGGCTACACCTTC. This codes for CSVDEGGYGYTF. The whole variable domain, remainder taken from reference TRBV29-1 and TRBJ1-2, is SAVISQKPSRDICQRGTSLTIQCQVDSQVTMMFWYRQQPGQSLTLIATANQGSEATYESGFVIDKFPISRPNLTFSTLTVSNMSPEDSSIYLCSVDEGGYGYTFGSGTRLTVV.

CDR3 sequence reads: CASRLAGDPYEQYF. CDR3 DNA: TGTGCCAGCAGGCTAGCGGGGGACCCATACGAGCAGTACTTC. The rearrangement links TRBV6-5 to TRBJ2-7, with 10 bases lining up with TRBD2. The CDR3 has 14 amino acids. V was clipped by 6 bases and J by 4 bases; unmatched bases: 6. The germline V gene encodes CDR1 MNHEY and CDR2 SVGAGI.

The chain couples TRBV7-6 to TRBJ1-5; tentatively, D is TRBD1 (5 bases). Trimming shortened V by 6 bases and J by 4 bases, and 19 bases separated the two germline ends. Germline-derived CDR1 and CDR2 are SGHVS and FNYEAQ. The CDR3 is made up of 16 amino acids. DNA of the CDR3: TGTGCCAGCAGTTCGATCTCGGGGGGTAGAAATCAGCCCCAGCATTTT. This sequence encodes CASSSISGGRNQPQHF.

The rearrangement joins TRBV7-2 to TRBJ1-1; TRBD1 matches 10 bases. The CDR3 contains 15 residues. Germline CDR1 reads SGHTA; CDR2 reads FQGNSA. V lost 3 bases and J lost 6; bases outside the gene matches: 7. CDR3 coding DNA: TGTGCCAGCAGCTTGACAGGGGGCGCAGGGTCTGAAGCTTTCTTT. The encoded protein is CASSLTGGAGSEAFF.

The chain links TRBV5-1 to TRBJ1-1, with unresolved D. The CDR3 runs to 14 residues. The germline CDR1 and CDR2 sequences are SGHRS and YFSETQ. V gave up 0 bases and J gave up 1 base, with 7 bases separating them. CDR3 loop: CASSLGGENTEAFF. The DNA of the CDR3 is TGCGCCAGCAGCTTGGGGGGAGAGAACACTGAAGCTTTCTTT. The full variable domain, rest sourced from reference TRBV5-1 and TRBJ1-1, is KAGVTQTPRYLIKTRGQQVTLSCSPISGHRSVSWYQQTPGQGLQFLFEYFSETQRNKGNFPGRFSGRQFSNSRSEMNVSTLELGDSALYLCASSLGGENTEAFFGQGTRLTVV.

This clone was recorded only once. This sequence joins TRBV4-2 and TRBJ2-2; 7 positions match TRBD1. V lost 2 bases, J lost 1 base, and 4 bases stayed unmatched. The CDR3 spans 16 residues. Per germline, CDR1 LGHNA and CDR2 YNFKEQ. DNA of the CDR3: TGTGCCAGCAGCCAACCAGGGGGAAGGAACACCGGGGAGCTGTTTTTT. Its translation: CASSQPGGRNTGELFF.

The V call is TRBV5-4, the J call TRBJ1-2, with unresolved D. The CDR3 totals 11 residues. V lost 4 bases to trimming and J lost 2 bases, with 3 bases between them. CDR1 SGHNT and CDR2 YYREEE come from the germline V gene (reference sequence). The CDR3 nucleotides are TGTGCCAGCAGCCTCAACTATGGCTACACCTTC. Amino acid sequence: CASSLNYGYTF.

This sequence joins TRBV11-2 and TRBJ1-3, with TRBD1 as a possible D gene (6 bases). Germline lookup yields CDR1 SGHAT and CDR2 FQNNGV. The CDR3 is made up of 14 amino acids. V was clipped by 5 bases and J by 9 bases, with 17 bases between them. As DNA, the CDR3 is TGTGCCAGCAGCCGAGAGACCAGCAGGGGCACCATATATTTT. Translation: CASSRETSRGTIYF.

This chain uses TRBV18 with TRBJ1-2, with D possibly being TRBD1 (5 bases). The CDR3 contains 14 residues. Per the germline V gene, CDR1 is KGHSH and CDR2 is LQKENI. Trimming left V 4 bases short and J 8 bases short, with 17 bases between. The chain's CDR3 is CASSQTQEMGGYTF. The CDR3 DNA sequence: TGTGCCAGCTCACAAACACAGGAAATGGGCGGCTACACCTTC.

The chain uses TRBV5-1 and TRBJ2-3, with 12 bases that match TRBD2. This CDR3 contains 16 residues. Germline trimming cut 4 bases from V and 5 bases from J; bases unmatched to any gene: 8. The V gene's germline CDR1 is SGHRS and CDR2 YFSETQ. Here the CDR3 DNA reads TGCGCCAGCAGCCGGACTAGCGGGACCTCACAAGATACGCAGTATTTT. Its translation: CASSRTSGTSQDTQYF.

The chain joins TRBV5-6 to TRBJ1-5; 8 bases match TRBD1. V shed 0 bases and J 4 bases; nucleotides not matched to a gene: 9. CDR1 and CDR2 from the germline V gene are SGHDT and YYEEEE. The CDR3 sequence is 17 residues long. CDR3 loop: CASSLGAGGQRNQPQHF. The CDR3 DNA sequence: TGTGCCAGCAGCTTGGGCGCAGGGGGCCAGAGGAATCAGCCCCAGCATTTT.